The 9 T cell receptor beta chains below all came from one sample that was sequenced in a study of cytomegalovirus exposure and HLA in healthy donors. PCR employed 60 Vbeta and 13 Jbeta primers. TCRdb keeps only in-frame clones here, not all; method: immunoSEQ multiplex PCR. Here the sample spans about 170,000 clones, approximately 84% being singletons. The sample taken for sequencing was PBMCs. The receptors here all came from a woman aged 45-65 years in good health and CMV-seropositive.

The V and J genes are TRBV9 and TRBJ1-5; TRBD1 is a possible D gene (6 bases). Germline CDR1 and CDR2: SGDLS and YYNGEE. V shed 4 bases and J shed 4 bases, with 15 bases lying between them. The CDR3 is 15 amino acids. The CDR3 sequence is CASSSGDTINQPQHF. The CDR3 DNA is TGTGCCAGCAGCTCAGGGGACACGATTAATCAGCCCCAGCATTTT.

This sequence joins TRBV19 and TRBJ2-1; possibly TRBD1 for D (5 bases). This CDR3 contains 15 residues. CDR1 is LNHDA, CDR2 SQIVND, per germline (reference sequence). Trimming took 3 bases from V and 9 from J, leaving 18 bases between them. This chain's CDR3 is CASSIHARGYGEQFF. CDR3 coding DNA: TGTGCCAGTAGTATTCACGCTAGGGGTTATGGTGAGCAGTTCTTC.

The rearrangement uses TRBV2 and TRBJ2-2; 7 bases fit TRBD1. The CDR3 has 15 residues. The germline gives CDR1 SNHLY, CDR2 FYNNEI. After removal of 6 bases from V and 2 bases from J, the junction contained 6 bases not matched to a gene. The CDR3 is CASRDGTVNTGELFF. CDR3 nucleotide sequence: TGTGCCAGCAGGGATGGGACAGTTAACACCGGGGAGCTGTTTTTT. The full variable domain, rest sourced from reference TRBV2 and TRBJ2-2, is EPEVTQTPSHQVTQMGQEVILRCVPISNHLYFYWYRQILGQKVEFLVSFYNNEISEKSEIFDDQFSVERPDGSNFTLKIRSTKLEDSAMYFCASRDGTVNTGELFFGEGSRLTVL.

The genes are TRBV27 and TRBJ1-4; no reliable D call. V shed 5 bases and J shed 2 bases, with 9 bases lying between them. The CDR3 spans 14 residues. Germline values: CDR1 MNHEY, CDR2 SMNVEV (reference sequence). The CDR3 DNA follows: TGTGCCAGCAGTCCAGACTGGACTAATGAAAAACTGTTTTTT. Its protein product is CASSPDWTNEKLFF.

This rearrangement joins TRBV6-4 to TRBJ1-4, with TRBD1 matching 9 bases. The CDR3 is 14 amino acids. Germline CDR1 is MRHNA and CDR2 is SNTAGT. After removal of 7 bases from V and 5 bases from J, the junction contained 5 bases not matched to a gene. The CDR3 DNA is TGTGCCAGCATTCCGGGACAGGGAAATGAAAAACTGTTTTTT. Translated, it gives CASIPGQGNEKLFF.

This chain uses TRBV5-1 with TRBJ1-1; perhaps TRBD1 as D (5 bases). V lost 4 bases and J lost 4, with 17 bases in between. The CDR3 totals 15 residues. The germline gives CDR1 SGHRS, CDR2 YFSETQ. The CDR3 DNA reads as TGCGCCAGCAGCCAACAGGCGCCTGGGGTCACTGAAGCTTTCTTT. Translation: CASSQQAPGVTEAFF.

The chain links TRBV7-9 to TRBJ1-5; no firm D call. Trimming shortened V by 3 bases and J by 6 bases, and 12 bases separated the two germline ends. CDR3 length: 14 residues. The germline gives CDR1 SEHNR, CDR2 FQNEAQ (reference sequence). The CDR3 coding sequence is TGTGCCAGCAGCTTTAACCAGATCGTTCAGCCCCAGCATTTT. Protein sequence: CASSFNQIVQPQHF.

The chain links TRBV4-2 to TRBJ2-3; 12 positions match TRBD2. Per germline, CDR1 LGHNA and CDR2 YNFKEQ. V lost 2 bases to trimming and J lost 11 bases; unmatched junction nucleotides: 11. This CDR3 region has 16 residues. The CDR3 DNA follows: TGTGCCAGCAGCCAATCACTAGCGGGAGGCACCGGGAAGCAGTATTTT. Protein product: CASSQSLAGGTGKQYF.

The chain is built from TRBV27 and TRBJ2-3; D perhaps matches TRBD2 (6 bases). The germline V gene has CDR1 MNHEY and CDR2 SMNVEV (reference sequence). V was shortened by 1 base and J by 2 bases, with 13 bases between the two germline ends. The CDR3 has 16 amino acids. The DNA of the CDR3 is TGTGCCAGCAGTTTATTGGCGGAGGGAGCCACAGATACGCAGTATTTT. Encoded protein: CASSLLAEGATDTQYF.